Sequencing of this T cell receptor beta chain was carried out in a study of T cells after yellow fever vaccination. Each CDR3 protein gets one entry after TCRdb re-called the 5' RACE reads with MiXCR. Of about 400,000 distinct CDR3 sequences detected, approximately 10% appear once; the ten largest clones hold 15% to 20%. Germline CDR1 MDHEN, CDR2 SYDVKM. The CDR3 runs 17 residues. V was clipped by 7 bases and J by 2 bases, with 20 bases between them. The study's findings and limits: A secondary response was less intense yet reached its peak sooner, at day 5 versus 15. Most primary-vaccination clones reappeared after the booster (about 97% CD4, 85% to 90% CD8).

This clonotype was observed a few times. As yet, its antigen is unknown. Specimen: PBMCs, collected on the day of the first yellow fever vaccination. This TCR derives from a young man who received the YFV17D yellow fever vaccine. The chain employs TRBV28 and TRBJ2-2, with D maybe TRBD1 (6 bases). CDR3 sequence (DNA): TGTGCCAGCAAACACCCGCGCCGACAGGCCAACACCGGGGAGCTGTTTTTT. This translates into CASKHPRRQANTGELFF.